The clone carrying this T cell receptor (beta chain) was found a few times. Time point specified: newly diagnosed GD, antithyroid drugs for less than 3 months. After RNA was extracted from PBMCs, the TCR library was made from it. This sample stems from a study of regulatory T cells in long-lasting Graves disease. According to the study, TCR beta libraries were built with iRepertoire HTBI primers and CDR3-region Arm-PCR. In TCRdb, the multiplex PCR reads were re-called with MiXCR into one record per CDR3 protein. The table records 350,000 to 500,000 distinct CDR3 sequences, 12% to 15% of them present only once. The CDR3 spans 17 residues. J gave up 2 bases and V 0 bases, and 6 bases lay outside the gene matches. CDR1 is MNHEY, CDR2 SVGEGT, per germline. These records were also assigned to another study, of T cells in Graves' hyperthyroidism and ophthalmopathy. This second study notes: Most clonotypes expanded in the thyroid (above 0.001) were also present in blood.

This chain connects TRBV6-2 or TRBV6-3 to TRBJ2-1; the match to TRBD2 covers 8 bases. This clonotype originated in a woman between 45 and 65 years old with Graves disease. The specimen was peripheral blood mononuclear cells (PBMCs), collected at new diagnosis, from a patient treated with antithyroid drugs. The CDR3, as DNA: TGTGCCAGCAGTTACTCCGTCGAGCGGGGGCCCTACAATGAGCAGTTCTTC. This gives the protein CASSYSVERGPYNEQFF.